Many counts were recorded for the clone carrying this TCR beta chain. What it binds is unknown. TCRdb independently ran MiXCR on the 5' RACE reads; one entry per CDR3 protein. Here the sample spans about 130,000 distinct CDR3 sequences, 5.5% to 7.5% being singletons. The CDR3 length is 14 residues. Germline loops: CDR1 SGHDN, CDR2 FVKESK. Trimming removed 5 bases at V and 2 bases at J, with 13 bases between. The sample belongs to a study of CD8 T cells in ankylosing spondylitis. Study-wide results and caveats: Some of the motif variants had earlier been found in reactive arthritis patients' fluid and blood. A motif of roughly 8 highly homologous TCR beta variants was seen as apparently characteristic of ankylosing spondylitis blood.

The origin of this receptor is a female donor with ankylosing spondylitis or in good health (not recorded which). This sequence joins TRBV14 and TRBJ2-7; a possible D gene is TRBD2 (6 bases). The sequencing sample was made of blood, either unsorted or a sorted T cell fraction (not recorded which). Here the CDR3 reads CASSVSSGAYEQYF. In DNA, the CDR3 is TGTGCCAGCAGCGTGAGTAGCGGTGCCTACGAGCAGTACTTC.